One TCR beta chain is described in this entry. This clone has a handful of counts. What this receptor recognizes is not known. No base qualities exist here, and no much larger clone lies one base off it. The CDR3 regions of human TCRbeta chains were subjected to immunosequencing. The authors' pipeline ran thus. Repertoire TCRs were matched against a reference library of SARS-CoV-2-specific TCRs generated with the MIRA antigen-specificity platform. Breadth was defined as the fraction of unique TCRs that were SARS-CoV-2-associated, and depth was defined as the fraction of total T cells that were SARS-CoV-2-associated. Using the MIRA data, every spike-specific TCR was mapped to the spike region that the TCR reacted to and assigned to either a CD4 or a CD8 class. Log10-transformed breadth and depth values were compared by one-way ANOVA with Sidak's multiple comparisons tests. TCRdb took over this immuneACCESS table, retaining in-frame rearrangements with V and J assigned. Such tables are incomplete; in checked studies, under half of the missing clones stem from an unresolved V gene, and the remainder is unexplained. V, J and clone size reflect that table, while D and trimming were determined from the DNA. This sample gives 140,000 to 150,000 clones in total; approximately 88% of them show up just once. Roughly 5.4% of the sample rests with the top ten.

These data come from a study of T cell responses to AZD1222 COVID-19 vaccine (dated by TCRdb to the early 2020s). Study-wide context: A total of about 230 trial participants underwent TCR sequencing, of whom approximately 210 received two doses of AZD1222 and 26 received two doses of the MenACWY control vaccine. Trial participants were enrolled by age into 18-55, 56-69 and 70-plus year subgroups, with approximately 160, 26 and 62 TCR-sequenced participants respectively. Paper-wide results and their limitations: CD4 TCRs associated with the vaccine covered the entire spike protein, and the dominant responses were in regions 160-218 and 743-854. Epitopes outside the regions mutated in the B.1.351 and B.1.1.7 variants were reportedly recognized by nearly half of the unique spike-specific TCRs. Because no samples from the day 14 peak response were available, repertoires could be characterized only after the peak T cell response. The 56-69-year group was small, and its depth increase did not reach significance, likely because of low power. Conclusions about previously exposed vaccinees are limited because only six or seven AZD1222 recipients were SARS-CoV-2 seropositive at baseline. Most participants were white British and females outnumbered males, and the authors suggested that clonal diversity may have been underestimated. Spike-specific TCR breadth and depth rose significantly after two AZD1222 doses compared with day 0 and with MenACWY recipients.

The V end loses 4 bases and the J end loses 4 bases, and a stretch of 14 bases separates them. The germline V gene specifies SGHVS as CDR1 and FQNEAQ as CDR2. Including the terminal cysteine and phenylalanine, the CDR3 comprises 15 residues. The entry retains the CDR3 DNA only, 45 bases that are in frame from base 1. The sample's time point, from its label and the paper: about 28 days (+/-7) after the second vaccine dose. The treatment or condition label, read with the paper, signifies: meningococcal conjugate vaccine given as trial control. Samples from vaccinated people were obtained from the UK trials COV001 and COV002, which included a single-blind randomized controlled phase 2/3 trial of AZD1222 (ChAdOx1 nCoV-19) in healthy adults. For TCRbeta chain sequencing, PBMC samples were collected from trial participants at day 0 and at day 28 after the second dose.

Material: peripheral blood, obtained 28 days after the second dose of the MenACWY control vaccine. This receptor was obtained from an adult who received the MenACWY meningococcal vaccine as a control. The rearrangement joined TRBV7-8 to TRBJ2-1, with no confident D gene call. The DNA is TGTGCCAGCAGCTCCTTAGGCGAGACTTACAATGAGCAGTTCTTC. It encodes CASSSLGETYNEQFF.